Below are 14 T cell receptor beta chains sequenced from a single sample in a study of naive and memory T cell subsets. An equimolar mix of two oligonucleotides served as the beta constant-region primer for TRBC1 and TRBC2. Ligated cDNA was amplified by four rounds of PCR with nested alpha and beta constant-region primers and SP2. TCRdb reanalysed the UMI-ligation and nested PCR reads using MiXCR and keeps one entry per CDR3 protein. Here the sample spans 1,400 or so distinct CDR3 sequences, around 7.4% being singletons. Sequencing used CD8+ TEMRA cells from blood. Specified subset: effector memory re-expressing CD45RA, CD45RA+ CD27-. Source of these receptors: a human donor in good health.

This clonotype has just a few counts. The gene calls are TRBV9 and TRBJ2-7; 10 bases agree with TRBD1. V lost 2 bases, J lost 3 bases, and 2 bases stayed unmatched. CDR1 SGDLS and CDR2 YYNGEE come from the germline V gene. The CDR3 consists of 14 residues. The CDR3 sequence: CASSVGTGVYEQYF. CDR3 coding DNA: TGTGCCAGCAGCGTGGGGACAGGGGTCTACGAGCAGTACTTC.

This clonotype was detected many times. The chain recombines TRBV6-5 with TRBJ2-6, with D maybe TRBD2 (5 bases). The CDR3 extends over 16 amino acids. Germline V gene sequence: CDR1 MNHEY, CDR2 SVGAGI. Trimming took off 0 bases at V and 1 base at J, with 7 bases between the two ends. In DNA, the CDR3 is TGTGCCAGCAGTTACTCTTCGGGGTCTGGGGCCAACGTCCTGACTTTC. This encodes CASSYSSGSGANVLTF.

This clonotype was seen many times. The chain combines TRBV27 with TRBJ1-2; D is uncertain. Germline assignment: CDR1 MNHEY and CDR2 SMNVEV (reference sequence). The CDR3 is 13 residues long. V was pared by 4 bases and J by 4 bases, with 10 bases between. CDR3 region: CASSSSTAYGYTF. For the CDR3, the DNA is TGTGCCAGCAGTTCCAGCACGGCCTATGGCTACACCTTC.

V gene TRBV30 combines with J gene TRBJ2-2; TRBD2 matches at 14 bases. This CDR3 contains 21 residues. Germline assignment: CDR1 GTSNPN and CDR2 SVGIG (reference sequence). The V segment lost 3 bases and the J segment 3 bases; nucleotides outside the gene matches: 18. The CDR3 reads CAWSRTLGLAGGPPHTGELFF. The CDR3 DNA reads as TGTGCCTGGAGCCGAACCCTTGGACTAGCGGGAGGACCACCTCACACCGGGGAGCTGTTTTTT.

The V gene is TRBV27, the J gene TRBJ2-4; 8 bases map to TRBD2. The CDR3 sequence is 14 residues long. In germline, CDR1 is MNHEY, CDR2 SMNVEV (reference sequence). V shed 3 bases, J shed 8 bases, and the junction held 6 bases outside the gene matches. This chain's CDR3 is CASSFGGRRHIQYF. The CDR3 nucleotides read TGTGCCAGCAGTTTTGGCGGGAGGAGGCACATTCAGTACTTC.

This clonotype has at least ten counts. This rearrangement joins TRBV12-3 or TRBV12-4 to TRBJ1-2; D gene uncertain. Between the trimmed V and J ends, which lost 1 base and 8 bases, there was a span of 5 bases. The CDR3 runs 11 residues. Here the CDR3 DNA reads TGTGCCAGCAGTTTAGGTGTGGGCTACACCTTC. Its protein product is CASSLGVGYTF.

In its sample, this clonotype is medium-sized. The V and J genes are TRBV6-5 and TRBJ2-5; D unclear. Germline values: CDR1 MNHEY, CDR2 SVGAGI. V was pared by 9 bases and J by 1 base, with 24 bases between. The CDR3 runs to 17 residues. The CDR3 sequence: CASSPFFEDTFQETQYF. The CDR3 nucleotides are TGTGCCAGTTCACCCTTCTTCGAGGATACCTTCCAAGAGACCCAGTACTTC.

This clonotype was counted ten times or more. The V and J genes are TRBV20-1 and TRBJ1-1; 7 nucleotides match TRBD1. This CDR3 has 12 residues. V gave up 2 bases and J gave up 3 bases; unmatched junction bases: 0. CDR1 and CDR2 (germline): DFQATT, SNEGSKA (reference sequence). The chain's CDR3 is CSARQGDTEAFF. Here the CDR3 DNA reads TGCAGTGCTAGACAGGGGGACACTGAAGCTTTCTTT.

This clonotype was seen a few times. The rearrangement links TRBV12-3 or TRBV12-4 to TRBJ2-1; either TRBD1 or TRBD2 may fit D (5 bases each). V was clipped by 3 bases and J by 8 bases, with 20 bases between them. The CDR3 runs to 16 residues. DNA of the CDR3: TGTGCCAGCAGTTTGTCGGGACCCGAGGAATCATATGAGCAGTTCTTC. Residues: CASSLSGPEESYEQFF.

This clonotype was detected many times. The chain recombines TRBV6-2 or TRBV6-3 with TRBJ2-1, with a possible D match to TRBD2 (5 bases). Germline CDR1 is MNHEY and CDR2 is SVGEGT. V lost 1 base to trimming and J lost 8 bases, with 6 bases between them. The CDR3 runs 12 residues. This chain's CDR3 is CASSYFGDEQFF. The DNA of the CDR3 is TGTGCCAGCAGTTACTTCGGGGATGAGCAGTTCTTC.

This chain links TRBV3-1 with TRBJ2-1, with D perhaps TRBD2 (6 bases). The CDR3 is made up of 21 amino acids. Germline V gives CDR1 LGHDT, CDR2 YNNKEL (reference sequence). Between the trimmed V and J ends, which lost 2 bases and 0 bases, there was a span of 26 bases. CDR3 region: CASSQYDPSGEPGSSYNEQFF. CDR3 in DNA: TGTGCCAGCAGCCAATACGACCCGTCGGGGGAACCTGGGAGCTCCTACAATGAGCAGTTCTTC.

This clonotype rates as medium-sized (0.01 to 0.1%). V gene TRBV20-1 combines with J gene TRBJ2-1; 7 bases fit TRBD2. This CDR3 is 12 amino acids long. The germline CDR1 and CDR2 sequences are DFQATT and SNEGSKA (reference sequence). V was clipped by 2 bases and J by 5 bases; unmatched bases: 0. In DNA form, the CDR3 reads TGCAGTGCTAGACTAGCGGACAATGAGCAGTTCTTC. It specifies CSARLADNEQFF.

This clonotype came up a few times. The chain recombines TRBV4-3 with TRBJ2-3, with D uncertain. V lost 2 bases and J lost 4, with 13 bases in between. This CDR3 contains 15 residues. The germline gives CDR1 LGHNA, CDR2 YSLEER. CDR3 sequence reads: CASSQRSGNADTQYF. The CDR3 DNA sequence: TGCGCCAGCAGCCAAAGGTCTGGGAACGCAGATACGCAGTATTTT.

By sample fraction, this clonotype is medium-sized (0.01 to 0.1%). The gene calls are TRBV11-2 and TRBJ1-1, with D possibly being TRBD1 (5 bases). This CDR3 has 16 residues. Trimming took off 3 bases at V and 0 bases at J, with 14 bases between the two ends. Per the germline V gene, CDR1 is SGHAT and CDR2 is FQNNGV. In nucleotides, the CDR3 is TGTGCCAGCAGCTTCGTCTTACGGGGCTTGAACACTGAAGCTTTCTTT. This gives the protein CASSFVLRGLNTEAFF.